These 8 T cell receptor beta chains originate from one sample sequenced in a study of T cell changes during pregnancy in multiple sclerosis. Assay used: immunoSEQ multiplex PCR; TCRdb lists only in-frame clones, some missing. This sample yields about 70,000 clones, of which about 94% are seen a single time; 0.5% to 0.65% belongs to the top ten. The source was peripheral blood, collected in the third trimester of pregnancy. All receptors come from a female donor with multiple sclerosis, enrolled in a pregnancy study.

The chain has TRBV13 and TRBJ2-7; 10 bases are shared with TRBD1. This CDR3 contains 14 residues. The V segment lost 5 bases and the J segment 4 bases; nucleotides outside the gene matches: 5. Germline values: CDR1 PRHDT, CDR2 FYEKMQ (reference sequence). In DNA, the CDR3 is TGTGCCAGCAGCCCTGGGACAGGGGCGTACGAGCAGTACTTC. Amino acid sequence: CASSPGTGAYEQYF.

The gene calls are TRBV9 and TRBJ2-1; D uncertain. Germline lookup yields CDR1 SGDLS and CDR2 YYNGEE. The CDR3 extends over 16 amino acids. V was cut by 3 bases and J by 5 bases, with 18 bases left in between. The CDR3: CASSGPLLLADNEQFF. The CDR3 nucleotides read TGTGCCAGCAGCGGGCCCCTCCTTTTGGCGGACAATGAGCAGTTCTTC.

For the CDR3, the DNA is TGTGCCAGGGGGCGGGGTGGTCAGCCCCAGCATTTT. This encodes CARGRGGQPQHF. The J gene is TRBJ1-5, the V gene TRBV19; TRBD1 might be the D (5 bases). Trimming removed 9 bases from V and 6 bases from J, with 12 bases in between. In germline, CDR1 is LNHDA, CDR2 SQIVND (reference sequence). This CDR3 is built from 12 residues.

The gene calls are TRBV2 and TRBJ2-3, with 7 bases aligning to TRBD1. This CDR3 is 14 amino acids long. The germline V gene has CDR1 SNHLY and CDR2 FYNNEI. V trimming: 5 bases; J trimming: 6 bases; junction bases outside the gene matches: 8. The CDR3 loop reads CASSYRQGEDTQYF. DNA of the CDR3: TGTGCCAGCAGTTACCGACAGGGCGAGGATACGCAGTATTTT. Supplemented by reference TRBV2 and TRBJ2-3, the full variable domain reads EPEVTQTPSHQVTQMGQEVILRCVPISNHLYFYWYRQILGQKVEFLVSFYNNEISEKSEIFDDQFSVERPDGSNFTLKIRSTKLEDSAMYFCASSYRQGEDTQYFGPGTRLTVL.

The chain uses TRBV11-2 and TRBJ2-1, with 8 bases lining up with TRBD2. Germline-derived CDR1 and CDR2 are SGHAT and FQNNGV. This CDR3 has 16 amino acids. The ends lost 1 base at V and 2 bases at J; junction bases unmatched: 4. CDR3 in DNA: TGTGCCAGCAGCTTAGCCAGCGGGGGCCCCTACAATGAGCAGTTCTTC. Its translation is CASSLASGGPYNEQFF. Using reference TRBV11-2 and TRBJ2-1 for the parts outside the CDR3, the full variable domain is EAGVAQSPRYKIIEKRQSVAFWCNPISGHATLYWYQQILGQGPKLLIQFQNNGVVDDSQLPKDRFSAERLKGVDSTLKIQPAKLEDSAVYLCASSLASGGPYNEQFFGPGTRLTVL.

This clone appeared a single time. The chain carries TRBV19 and TRBJ2-5, with TRBD2 as a possible D gene (7 bases). V lost 3 bases and J lost 3, with 14 bases in between. There are 15 residues in the CDR3. Germline CDR1 is LNHDA and CDR2 is SQIVND (reference sequence). Written as DNA, the CDR3 is TGTGCCAGTAGTATGGGGGGGGCAGTAGAAGAGACCCAGTACTTC. It translates to CASSMGGAVEETQYF.

The genes are TRBV9 and TRBJ1-5, with 7 bases lining up with TRBD1. This CDR3 contains 14 residues. The V gene end was trimmed by 3 bases and the J gene end by 7 bases; junction bases not matched to a gene: 7. Germline CDR1 reads SGDLS; CDR2 reads YYNGEE. In DNA form, the CDR3 reads TGTGCCAGCAGCGGAACGATACAGGGGCAGCCCCAGCATTTT. It specifies CASSGTIQGQPQHF.

The V gene is TRBV5-6, the J gene TRBJ1-2; a weak D match, TRBD1 (5 bases). Germline V gene sequence: CDR1 SGHDT, CDR2 YYEEEE. The CDR3 is 13 amino acids. V was clipped by 4 bases and J by 6 bases, with 13 bases between them. CDR3 protein: CASSRGGINGYTF. As DNA, the CDR3 is TGTGCCAGCAGCCGCGGGGGAATAAATGGCTACACCTTC.